Listed below are T cell receptor beta chains from one sample, sequenced in a study of cytotoxic CD8 clonotypes in ibrutinib-treated CLL. Assay: immunoSEQ multiplex PCR; the TCRdb copy retains only in-frame clones and omits some. Of nearly 300,000 clones in the sample, 76% were seen once. Here the sequenced sample was PBMCs, taken at disease progression, from a patient treated with ibrutinib. The receptors were sampled from a human donor with chronic lymphocytic leukemia. Each CDR3 is given with its conserved first and last residue. Fields, in order: V gene, J gene, D gene, clone size, CDR3 DNA, CDR3 protein. A D gene is named only where the DNA matches it firmly. The listing skips clone size in some rows; elsewhere it reads once, few, many or a size class.

>TRBV19|TRBJ2-1|TRBD2|-
TGTGCCAGTAGTATAGCCGGGACTAGTTACAATGAGCAGTTCTTC
CASSIAGTSYNEQFF
>TRBV18|TRBJ2-7|-|few
TGTGCCAGCTCACCATCTTTAGGGGGGTGGTACGAGCAGTACTTC
CASSPSLGGWYEQYF
>TRBV18|TRBJ2-3|-|once
TGTGCCAGCTCAGCGGGCGGGGGCTACGGCACAGATACGCAGTATTTT
CASSAGGGYGTDTQYF
>TRBV7-9|TRBJ1-6|-|-
TGTGCCAGCAGCTTAACGGGGTCCTATAATTCACCCCTCCACTTT
CASSLTGSYNSPLHF
>TRBV5-1|TRBJ1-1|-|-
TGCGCCAGCAGCTTCGGCAGGAACACTGAAGCTTTCTTT
CASSFGRNTEAFF
>TRBV6-1|TRBJ1-2|TRBD1|-
TGTGCCAGCAGTGGGGACAGGGGGGCTAATGGCTACACCTTC
CASSGDRGANGYTF
>TRBV15|TRBJ2-2|-|-
TGTGCCACCAGCTGGGACACCGGGGAGCTGTTTTTT
CATSWDTGELFF
>TRBV27|TRBJ1-6|-|-
TGTGCCAGCAGTTTAATGGGGTCCGGATATTCACCCCTCCACTTT
CASSLMGSGYSPLHF
>TRBV21-1|TRBJ1-2|-|-
TGTGCCAGCAGGGAATATAAAGTCCTACAGGGGGCGTCTAACTATGGCTACACCTTC
CASREYKVLQGASNYGYTF
>TRBV19|TRBJ2-7|TRBD1|-
TGTGCCAGTAGTAGCGGGACAGGGGGTCGGTACGAGCAGTACTTC
CASSSGTGGRYEQYF
>TRBV27|TRBJ2-7|TRBD1|-
TGTGCCAGCAGCCCTGGCCGGGACAGGTACTCCTACGAGCAGTACTTC
CASSPGRDRYSYEQYF
>TRBV9|TRBJ2-1|-|-
TGTGCCAGCAGCGTAGGGATCCCGACTGGCCCGTCGAATGAGCAGTTCTTC
CASSVGIPTGPSNEQFF
>TRBV19|TRBJ2-3|TRBD2|-
TGTGCCAGTAGTAGACCACAGCGGGGGGGATTCAGAGATACGCAGTATTTT
CASSRPQRGGFRDTQYF
>TRBV29-1|TRBJ2-5|-|-
TGCAGCGTTGAAGGGACGGCAGCACAAGAGACCCAGTACTTC
CSVEGTAAQETQYF
>TRBV7-2|TRBJ2-5|TRBD1|-
TGTGCCAGCAGCCCTAATTATGCCGGGACAGGGGGCGTAGAGACCCAGTACTTC
CASSPNYAGTGGVETQYF
>TRBV19|TRBJ2-1|-|-
TGTGCCAGTAGTATAAAGGGGAATGAGCAGTTCTTC
CASSIKGNEQFF